These 20 T cell receptor beta chains were all obtained from the same sample, sequenced in a study of neoadjuvant anti-PD-1 for oral cavity cancer. The protocol was immunoSEQ multiplex PCR, while the TCRdb copy is restricted to in-frame clones and leaves out a portion. Of around 81,000 clones listed, around 80% are singletons. This specimen consisted of PBMCs, obtained before nivolumab (anti-PD-1) treatment. All receptors come from a person aged 40 to 85 with oral cavity squamous cell carcinoma.

This clone was recorded only once. This sequence joins TRBV30 and TRBJ1-5; no clear D. The CDR3 length is 13 residues. Germline-derived CDR1 and CDR2 are GTSNPN and SVGIG (reference sequence). Trimming took 4 bases from V and 7 from J, leaving 14 bases between them. The CDR3 sequence is CAWTTEGGQPQHF. CDR3 DNA sequence: TGTGCCTGGACCACAGAAGGCGGCCAGCCCCAGCATTTT. The entire variable domain, with the rest obtained from reference TRBV30 and TRBJ1-5, is as follows: SQTIHQWPATLVQPVGSPLSLECTVEGTSNPNLYWYRQAAGRGLQLLFYSVGIGQISSEVPQNLSASRPQDRQFILSSKKLLLSDSGFYLCAWTTEGGQPQHFGDGTRLSIL.

This chain joins TRBV7-2 and TRBJ2-2, with D tentatively TRBD1 (6 bases). V was trimmed by 5 bases and J by 3 bases, leaving 10 bases between them. The CDR3 covers 14 residues. CDR1 SGHTA and CDR2 FQGNSA come from the germline V gene. In DNA, the CDR3 is TGTGCCAGCAGCCCACAGGGTGACACCGGGGAGCTGTTTTTT. Translating gives CASSPQGDTGELFF.

The CDR3 reads CASSLGLMEVAGYTF. For the CDR3, the DNA is TGCGCCAGCAGCTTGGGTTTAATGGAGGTCGCTGGCTACACCTTC. The chain employs TRBV5-1 and TRBJ1-2, with D unresolved. From germline, CDR1 is SGHRS and CDR2 YFSETQ. The CDR3 length is 15 residues. With 0 bases removed from V and 7 bases from J, the gap between germline ends came to 16 bases. Complete variable domain (other parts from reference TRBV5-1 and TRBJ1-2): KAGVTQTPRYLIKTRGQQVTLSCSPISGHRSVSWYQQTPGQGLQFLFEYFSETQRNKGNFPGRFSGRQFSNSRSEMNVSTLELGDSALYLCASSLGLMEVAGYTFGSGTRLTVV.

This chain joins TRBV6-5 and TRBJ1-4; D is uncertain. V dropped 1 base and J dropped 4 bases, with 7 bases sitting between them. This CDR3 is 14 amino acids long. Germline lookup yields CDR1 MNHEY and CDR2 SVGAGI. CDR3 sequence reads: CASSYWEGNEKLFF. In DNA form, the CDR3 reads TGTGCCAGCAGTTACTGGGAGGGTAATGAAAAACTGTTTTTT.

The chain links TRBV12-5 to TRBJ1-2; the D is unclear. Trimming took off 4 bases at V and 8 bases at J, with 20 bases between the two ends. This CDR3 comprises 15 residues. Germline V CDR1 and CDR2: LGHNT, FRNRAP. CDR3 coding DNA: TGTGCTAGTGGTTCGCACATGACTCCCGGGGAGGGCTACACCTTC. Encoded protein: CASGSHMTPGEGYTF.

Written as DNA, the CDR3 is TGTGCCAGCAGCTTATCTGCTTCCTACGAGCAGTACTTC. It encodes CASSLSASYEQYF. The rearrangement uses TRBV7-9 and TRBJ2-7; D is unresolved. The V gene's germline CDR1 is SEHNR and CDR2 FQNEAQ (reference sequence). The CDR3 contains 13 residues. Trimming shortened V by 2 bases and J by 1 base, and 6 bases separated the two germline ends.

The V call is TRBV13, the J call TRBJ2-5; no definite D call. The CDR3 totals 11 residues. The V gene's germline CDR1 is PRHDT and CDR2 FYEKMQ (reference sequence). Trimming removed 2 bases from V and 5 bases from J, with 3 bases in between. This chain's CDR3 is CASSLRETQYF. The CDR3 region has the DNA TGTGCCAGCAGCTTACGTGAGACCCAGTACTTC.

The rearrangement links TRBV19 to TRBJ1-1, with a tentative D call TRBD1 (5 bases). The germline V gene has CDR1 LNHDA and CDR2 SQIVND (reference sequence). The CDR3 length is 15 residues. Trimming pared 8 bases from V and 4 bases from J, leaving 20 bases between. Here the CDR3 DNA reads TGTGCCAGTTCCTCAGGGTGGGAGGGCGTCACTGAAGCTTTCTTT. Translation: CASSSGWEGVTEAFF.

V is TRBV5-6 and J is TRBJ2-5, with D uncertain. The CDR3 extends over 14 amino acids. The germline V gene encodes CDR1 SGHDT and CDR2 YYEEEE. V lost 0 bases to trimming and J lost 4 bases, with 10 bases between them. Here the CDR3 reads CASSLANGLETQYF. The CDR3 bases are TGTGCCAGCAGCTTGGCCAACGGGTTAGAGACCCAGTACTTC.

This chain links TRBV6-6 with TRBJ1-1, with D perhaps matching TRBD1 (5 bases). V was trimmed by 4 bases and J by 4 bases, leaving 7 bases between them. CDR1 is MNHNY, CDR2 SVGAGI, per germline (reference sequence). The CDR3 sequence is 12 residues long. CDR3 sequence reads: CASSFQGTEAFF. The CDR3 region has the DNA TGTGCCAGCAGTTTTCAGGGCACTGAAGCTTTCTTT.

The chain uses TRBV30 and TRBJ1-1; 10 bases agree with TRBD1. Germline V gene sequence: CDR1 GTSNPN, CDR2 SVGIG (reference sequence). This CDR3 comprises 11 residues. Trimming at V came to 4 bases and at J to 8 bases, leaving 1 base not matched to a gene. The CDR3 DNA sequence: TGTGCCTGGAAGACAGGGGGCGAAGCTTTCTTT. Encoded protein: CAWKTGGEAFF.

The V and J genes are TRBV2 and TRBJ1-1; 9 bases are a match to TRBD1. J lost 1 base, V lost 5 bases, and 2 bases had no gene match. Germline V gives CDR1 SNHLY, CDR2 FYNNEI. The CDR3 is 14 residues long. CDR3 nucleotides: TGTGCCAGCAGTTGGGGACAGGGGAACACTGAAGCTTTCTTT. Protein: CASSWGQGNTEAFF.

The chain employs TRBV7-3 and TRBJ2-3; D perhaps matches TRBD2 (5 bases). The CDR3 length is 15 residues. CDR1 and CDR2 (germline): SGHTA, FQGTGA. The V end lost 2 bases, the J end lost 0 bases, and 9 bases lay between the germline ends. CDR3 nucleotide sequence: TGTGCCAGCAGCTTACTAGCTTCTAGCACAGATACGCAGTATTTT. Translating it yields CASSLLASSTDTQYF.

The J gene is TRBJ2-1, the V gene TRBV2, with 10 bases identical to TRBD2. The V gene end was trimmed by 6 bases and the J gene end by 2 bases; junction bases not matched to a gene: 7. The CDR3 extends over 16 amino acids. Germline V gene sequence: CDR1 SNHLY, CDR2 FYNNEI. The CDR3, as DNA: TGTGCCAGCAGCCTAACTAGCGGGGTTACCTACAATGAGCAGTTCTTC. Translation gives CASSLTSGVTYNEQFF. The full variable domain, in which reference TRBV2 and TRBJ2-1 provide the parts outside the CDR3, is EPEVTQTPSHQVTQMGQEVILRCVPISNHLYFYWYRQILGQKVEFLVSFYNNEISEKSEIFDDQFSVERPDGSNFTLKIRSTKLEDSAMYFCASSLTSGVTYNEQFFGPGTRLTVL.

The chain joins TRBV28 to TRBJ1-2; the match to TRBD1 covers 8 bases. The V and J ends lost 5 bases and 5 bases, in that order; junction bases with no gene match: 7. CDR3 length equals 14 residues. Germline-derived CDR1 and CDR2 are MDHEN and SYDVKM. CDR3 protein: CASSATGAGYGYTF. For the CDR3, the DNA is TGTGCCAGCAGTGCGACAGGGGCGGGTTATGGCTACACCTTC.

The chain carries TRBV6-1 and TRBJ2-2; D is undetermined. The germline CDR1 and CDR2 sequences are MNHNS and SASEGT. V lost 1 base and J 5 bases, leaving 8 bases between the germline ends. The length of the CDR3 is 14 residues. DNA of the CDR3: TGTGCCAGCAGTGAAGGGATTGTTACCGGGGAGCTGTTTTTT. Protein product: CASSEGIVTGELFF.

The chain combines TRBV29-1 with TRBJ2-7, with no clear D. The CDR3 has 11 amino acids. Germline CDR1 and CDR2: SQVTM and ANQGSEA. Deletions cut 4 bases from V and 4 bases from J, with 8 bases between. CDR3 DNA sequence: TGCAGCGTTGGGGCGGAATACGAGCAGTACTTC. It encodes CSVGAEYEQYF.

V and J are TRBV4-1 and TRBJ2-5; a weak D match, TRBD2 (5 bases). CDR1 is MGHRA and CDR2 is YSYEKL in the germline V gene. V lost 0 bases and J 2 bases, leaving 10 bases between the germline ends. This CDR3 is built from 15 residues. The CDR3 protein is CASSQDSAAQETQYF. The CDR3 DNA reads as TGCGCCAGCAGCCAAGATAGCGCAGCACAAGAGACCCAGTACTTC.

The genes are TRBV15 and TRBJ2-5, with TRBD1 identical over 10 bases. The germline V gene encodes CDR1 LNHNV and CDR2 YYDKDF (reference sequence). This CDR3 spans 16 amino acids. Trimming removed 5 bases from V and 5 bases from J; junction bases left unmatched: 11. CDR3 nucleotides: TGTGCCACCAGCCCCAAGGGACAGGGGAATTCGGAGACCCAGTACTTC. Translation gives CATSPKGQGNSETQYF.

The V call is TRBV28, the J call TRBJ2-7; D perhaps matches TRBD1 (6 bases). The CDR3 has 13 amino acids. Germline values: CDR1 MDHEN, CDR2 SYDVKM. Trimming removed 10 bases at V and 0 bases at J, with 13 bases between. The CDR3 region is CATVDSNSYEQYF. Here the CDR3 DNA reads TGTGCCACCGTGGACAGTAACTCCTACGAGCAGTACTTC.